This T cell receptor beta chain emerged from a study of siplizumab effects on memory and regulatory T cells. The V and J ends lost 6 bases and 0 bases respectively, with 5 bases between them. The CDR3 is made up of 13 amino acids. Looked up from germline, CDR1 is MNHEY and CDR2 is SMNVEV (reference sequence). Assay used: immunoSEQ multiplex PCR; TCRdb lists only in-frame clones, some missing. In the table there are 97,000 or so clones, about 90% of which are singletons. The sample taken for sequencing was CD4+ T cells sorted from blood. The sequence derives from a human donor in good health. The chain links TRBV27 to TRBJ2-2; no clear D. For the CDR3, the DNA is TGTGCCAGCAGCCCCGCGAACACCGGGGAGCTGTTTTTT. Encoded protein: CASSPANTGELFF.